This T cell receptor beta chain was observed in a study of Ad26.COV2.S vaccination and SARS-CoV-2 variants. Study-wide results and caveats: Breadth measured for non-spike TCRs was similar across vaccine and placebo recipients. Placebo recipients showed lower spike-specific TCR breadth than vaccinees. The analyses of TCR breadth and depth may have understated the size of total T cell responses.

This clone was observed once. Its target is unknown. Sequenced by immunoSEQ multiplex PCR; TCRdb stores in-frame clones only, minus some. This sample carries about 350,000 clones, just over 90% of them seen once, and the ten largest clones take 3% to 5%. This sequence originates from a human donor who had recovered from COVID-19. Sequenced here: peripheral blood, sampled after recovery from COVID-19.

CDR3 coding DNA: TGCGCCAGCAGCTTGGGGGTTGAGCAGTTCTTC. As protein: CASSLGVEQFF. J is TRBJ2-1 and V is TRBV5-1; no clear D. The germline V and J ends were trimmed by 0 bases and 9 bases, with 4 bases remaining between them. This CDR3 is built from 11 residues. CDR1 and CDR2 from the germline V gene are SGHRS and YFSETQ.